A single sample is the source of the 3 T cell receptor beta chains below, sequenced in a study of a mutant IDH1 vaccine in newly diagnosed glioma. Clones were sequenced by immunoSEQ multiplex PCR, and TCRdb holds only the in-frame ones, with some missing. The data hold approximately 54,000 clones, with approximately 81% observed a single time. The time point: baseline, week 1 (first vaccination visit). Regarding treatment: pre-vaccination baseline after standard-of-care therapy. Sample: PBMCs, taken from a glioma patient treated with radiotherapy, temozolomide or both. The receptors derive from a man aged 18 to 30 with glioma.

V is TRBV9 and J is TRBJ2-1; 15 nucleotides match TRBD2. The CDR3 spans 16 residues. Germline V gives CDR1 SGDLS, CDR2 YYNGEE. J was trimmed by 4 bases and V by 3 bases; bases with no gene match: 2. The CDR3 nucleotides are TGTGCCAGCAGCGACGGGACTAGCGGGGGGTACAATGAGCAGTTCTTC. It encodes CASSDGTSGGYNEQFF.

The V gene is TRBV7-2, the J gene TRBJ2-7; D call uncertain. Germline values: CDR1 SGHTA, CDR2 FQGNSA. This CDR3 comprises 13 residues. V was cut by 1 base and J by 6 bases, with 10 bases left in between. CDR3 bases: TGTGCCAGCAGCTTAGTATCCACTTCCGAGCAGTACTTC. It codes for CASSLVSTSEQYF.

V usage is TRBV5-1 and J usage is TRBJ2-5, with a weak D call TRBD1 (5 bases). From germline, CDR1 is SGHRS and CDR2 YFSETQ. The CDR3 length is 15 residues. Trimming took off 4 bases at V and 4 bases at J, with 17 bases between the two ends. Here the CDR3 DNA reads TGCGCCAGCAGCGTTGGCCAGGGCAGGACAGAGACCCAGTACTTC. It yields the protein CASSVGQGRTETQYF.